In this sample, the clone carrying this TCR beta chain turned up a few times. Its antigen is unidentified. Each CDR3 protein is one row after TCRdb ran MiXCR on the 5' RACE reads. Found here are roughly 400,000 distinct CDR3 sequences, 20% to 25% of them singletons; the top ten hold 15% to 20%. This specimen comes from a study of CD8 T cells in ankylosing spondylitis. Whole-study findings and limits: CD8+ cells made up the disease-linked clones, which were relatively rare in peripheral blood. Reportedly, significant enrichment of disease-linked clones occurred in matched ankylosing spondylitis synovial fluid. Characteristic of ankylosing spondylitis blood, it appeared, was a TCR beta motif comprising several highly homologous variants.

The CDR3 is 16 residues long. The junction had 7 bases not matched to a gene; V was cut back by 2 bases and J by 3 bases. CDR1 and CDR2 from the germline V gene are ENHRY and SYGVKD. Sequencing was performed on blood, either unsorted or a sorted T cell fraction (not recorded which). The chain has TRBV10-3 and TRBJ2-7; 10 bases fit TRBD2. The receptor comes from a male donor with ankylosing spondylitis. Here the CDR3 reads CAISEGRASGGYEQYF. The DNA of the CDR3 is TGTGCCATCAGTGAGGGTCGAGCTAGCGGGGGCTACGAGCAGTACTTC.